This entry lists 19 T cell receptor beta chains sequenced from one sample in a study of blood T cells in healthy people across ages. Together with a sample-barcoded 5' primer, a J-beta primer mix was included in a second PCR lasting about 6 to 11 cycles. TCRdb reprocessed the 5' RACE reads via MiXCR and lists one record per CDR3 protein. The sample contains about 1.4 million distinct CDR3 sequences, approximately 59% of which appear only once. The sequenced sample was blood. The receptors derive from a man between 18 and 35 years old in good health.

J is TRBJ2-5 and V is TRBV7-9; possible D gene TRBD1, 6 bases. Per germline, CDR1 SEHNR and CDR2 FQNEAQ (reference sequence). With 5 bases removed from V and 11 bases from J, the gap between germline ends came to 24 bases. The CDR3 runs 15 residues. The CDR3 DNA reads TGTGCCAGCAGCCTAGTAACAGGGTATATCGATGAGCAGTACTTC. Encoded protein: CASSLVTGYIDEQYF.

The chain links TRBV7-9 to TRBJ1-2, with D uncertain. The CDR3 totals 14 residues. The germline V and J ends were trimmed by 1 base and 4 bases, with 10 bases remaining between them. The germline V gene has CDR1 SEHNR and CDR2 FQNEAQ (reference sequence). Here the CDR3 reads CASSLDGHVYGYTF. CDR3 coding DNA: TGTGCCAGCAGCTTAGATGGCCACGTCTATGGCTACACCTTC.

This clonotype came up a few times. This chain joins TRBV4-3 and TRBJ1-2; 7 positions match TRBD1. The CDR3 has 14 residues. Germline assignment: CDR1 LGHNA and CDR2 YSLEER. Trimming at V came to 0 bases and at J to 4 bases, leaving 2 bases not matched to a gene. The CDR3 DNA sequence: TGCGCCAGCAGCCAAGAGCGACAGGGCTATGGCTACACCTTC. Its translation is CASSQERQGYGYTF.

The V call is TRBV12-3 or TRBV12-4, the J call TRBJ1-1; perhaps TRBD1 as D (5 bases). This CDR3 comprises 16 residues. V was cut by 6 bases and J by 5 bases, with 22 bases left in between. The CDR3 nucleotides are TGTGCCAGCAGCCCCTTGGGGGGGGGAATGGGGACTGAAGCTTTCTTT. It encodes CASSPLGGGMGTEAFF.

This CDR3 is CASSFGNRGSYNSPLHF. In nucleotides, the CDR3 is TGTGCCAGCAGCTTTGGCAACAGGGGTTCTTATAATTCACCCCTCCACTTT. V and J are TRBV7-2 and TRBJ1-6; 7 bases map to TRBD1. Germline-derived CDR1 and CDR2 are SGHTA and FQGNSA. The length of the CDR3 is 17 residues. The J segment lost 4 bases and the V segment lost 3 bases, leaving 9 bases of the junction unmatched. The full variable domain, with the rest looked up from reference TRBV7-2 and TRBJ1-6, is GAGVSQSPSNKVTEKGKDVELRCDPISGHTALYWYRQSLGQGLEFLIYFQGNSAPDKSGLPSDRFSAERTGGSVSTLTIQRTQQEDSAVYLCASSFGNRGSYNSPLHFGNGTRLTVT.

This chain joins TRBV15 and TRBJ2-1; maybe TRBD1 (5 bases). The CDR3 sequence is 16 residues long. The germline CDR1 and CDR2 sequences are LNHNV and YYDKDF (reference sequence). Trimming removed 0 bases from V and 9 bases from J, with 18 bases in between. The CDR3 coding sequence is TGTGCCACCAGCAGAGATAGGGGCCTTACAACTGGTGAGCAGTTCTTC. This encodes CATSRDRGLTTGEQFF.

The DNA for the CDR3 is TGTGCCAGCAGTTTGTCGACCCGACCGGATACGCAGTATTTT. It translates to CASSLSTRPDTQYF. The chain joins TRBV27 to TRBJ2-3, with D unclear. CDR3 length: 14 amino acids. Between the trimmed V and J ends, which lost 3 bases and 6 bases, there was a span of 13 bases. Germline V gives CDR1 MNHEY, CDR2 SMNVEV (reference sequence).

This clonotype was detected only a few times. Here the CDR3 DNA reads TGTGCCAGCAGTCCGAGTGGCGCGGGAGGGTACGAGCAGTACTTC. This gives the protein CASSPSGAGGYEQYF. This chain uses TRBV12-3 or TRBV12-4 with TRBJ2-4, with 9 bases lining up with TRBD2. Near its end, the DNA agrees better with TRBJ2-7, so the J call may be wrong. This CDR3 spans 15 amino acids.

V gene TRBV5-1 combines with J gene TRBJ2-1; 12 nucleotides align to TRBD1. The CDR3 is 14 amino acids. V lost 4 bases and J lost 6; bases outside the gene matches: 2. Germline-derived CDR1 and CDR2 are SGHRS and YFSETQ. The CDR3 coding sequence is TGCGCCAGCAGCGGGGACAGGGGGCTCAATGAGCAGTTCTTC. This translates into CASSGDRGLNEQFF.

On this clonotype: The junction shows a germline mismatch at one end, possibly a read error. The chain carries TRBV7-7 and TRBJ2-1, with TRBD1 matching 9 bases. Germline assignment: CDR1 SSHAT and CDR2 FNYEAQ (reference sequence). This CDR3 contains 15 residues. This CDR3 reads CASSWGGTGSNEQFF. CDR3 DNA: TGTGCTAGCAGCTGGGGCGGGACAGGGTCCAATGAGCAGTTCTTC.

The rearrangement joins TRBV27 to TRBJ2-5; D might be TRBD1 (6 bases). The end of the DNA fits TRBJ2-7 better, so the J call may be wrong. CDR3 length equals 16 residues. CDR1 is MNHEY and CDR2 is SMNVEV in the germline V gene (reference sequence). The CDR3 protein is CASSPQQGFILGEQYF. The CDR3 coding sequence is TGTGCCAGCAGTCCACAACAGGGCTTTATATTAGGCGAGCAGTACTTC.

The V call is TRBV4-2, the J call TRBJ1-2, with a possible D match to TRBD1 (6 bases). V lost 0 bases, J lost 1 base, and 18 bases lay in between. This CDR3 has 18 residues. Germline CDR1 reads LGHNA; CDR2 reads YNFKEQ. The CDR3 sequence: CASSQERGGRSFNYGYTF. The CDR3 DNA is TGTGCCAGCAGCCAAGAAAGGGGGGGCAGATCTTTTAACTATGGCTACACCTTC.

The chain joins TRBV4-1 to TRBJ1-6; D not certain. Germline CDR1 MGHRA, CDR2 YSYEKL. V gave up 1 base and J gave up 8 bases, with 12 bases separating them. The CDR3 sequence is 15 residues long. The CDR3 region is CASSQVGTGDSPLHF. The CDR3 bases are TGCGCCAGCAGCCAAGTGGGCACGGGAGATTCACCCCTCCACTTT.

The chain joins TRBV14 to TRBJ1-5; the match to TRBD1 covers 7 bases. There are 14 residues in the CDR3. Germline CDR1 and CDR2: SGHDN and FVKESK. V was pared by 3 bases and J by 4 bases, with 3 bases of the junction left unmatched. The CDR3 protein is CASSQRGLNQPQHF. The CDR3 DNA sequence: TGTGCCAGCAGCCAGAGGGGGCTTAATCAGCCCCAGCATTTT.

This clonotype was seen a handful of times. The chain uses TRBV6-1 and TRBJ2-3, with a weak D call TRBD2 (5 bases). The CDR3 extends over 17 amino acids. Trimming took 1 base from V and 4 from J, leaving 18 bases between them. Germline CDR1 MNHNS, CDR2 SASEGT. DNA of the CDR3: TGTGCCAGCAGTGAAGTGGGTCTAGCCCTTGGGTCAGATACGCAGTATTTT. Translated, it gives CASSEVGLALGSDTQYF.

The gene calls are TRBV27 and TRBJ2-7; TRBD1 is a possible D gene (6 bases). The CDR3 is 14 residues long. Germline loops: CDR1 MNHEY, CDR2 SMNVEV (reference sequence). The V and J ends lost 3 bases and 4 bases respectively, with 13 bases between them. CDR3 region: CASSFTGGVYEQYF. CDR3 coding DNA: TGTGCCAGCAGTTTTACTGGGGGCGTGTACGAGCAGTACTTC.

The chain links TRBV5-1 to TRBJ2-4; unclear D gene. The J call may be in error: the DNA end matches TRBJ2-7 better. The germline gives CDR1 SGHRS, CDR2 YFSETQ. The CDR3 has 16 residues. CDR3 protein: CASSLEEIHMSYEQYF. CDR3 nucleotides: TGCGCCAGCAGCTTGGAAGAGATTCACATGTCCTACGAGCAGTACTTC.

This chain joins TRBV6-5 and TRBJ2-2, with a tentative D call TRBD2 (6 bases). The ends were cut back, 2 bases at V and 4 bases at J, with 11 bases in the middle. Per germline, CDR1 MNHEY and CDR2 SVGAGI. The CDR3 sequence is 15 residues long. The CDR3 region has the DNA TGTGCCAGCAGTTACCCAAGTAGCGGCACCGGGGAGCTGTTTTTT. Translated: CASSYPSSGTGELFF.

This clonotype was found a few times. The chain uses TRBV6-2 or TRBV6-3 and TRBJ2-7; a weak D match, TRBD1 (5 bases). The V and J ends lost 7 bases and 4 bases respectively, with 14 bases between them. In germline, CDR1 is MNHEY, CDR2 SVGEGT. The CDR3 spans 13 residues. The CDR3 coding sequence is TGTGCCAGCATCGACAGTCTTCTGTACGAGCAGTACTTC. Protein product: CASIDSLLYEQYF.